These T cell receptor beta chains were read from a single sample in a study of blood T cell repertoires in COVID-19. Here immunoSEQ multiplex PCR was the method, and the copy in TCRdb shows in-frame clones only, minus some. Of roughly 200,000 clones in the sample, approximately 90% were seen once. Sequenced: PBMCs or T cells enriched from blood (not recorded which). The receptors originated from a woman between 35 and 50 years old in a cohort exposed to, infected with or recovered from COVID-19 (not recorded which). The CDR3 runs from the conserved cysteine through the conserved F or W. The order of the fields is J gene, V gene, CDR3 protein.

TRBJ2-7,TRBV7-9,CASSHLPGMSSYEQYF
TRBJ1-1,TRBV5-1,CASSLSAHRSGTEAFF
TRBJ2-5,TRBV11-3,CASSGWQGVKTQYF
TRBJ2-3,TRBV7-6,CASSSLLAGGTDTQYF
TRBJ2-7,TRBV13,CASKGGSYEQYF
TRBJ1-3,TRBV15,CATSRDQRSSGNTIYF
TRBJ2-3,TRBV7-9,CASSLVQGPTDTQYF
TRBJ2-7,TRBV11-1,CASSFSGGSYEQYF
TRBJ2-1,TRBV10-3,CAISAGTGVYEQFF
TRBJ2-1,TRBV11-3,CASSSGEAPSYNEQFF
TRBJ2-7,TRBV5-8,CASSFRGQRSSYEQYF
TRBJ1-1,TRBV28,CASSSSGNTEAFF
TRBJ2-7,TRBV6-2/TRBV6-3,CASSYSQTGQPYEQYF
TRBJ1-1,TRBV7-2,CASSLGVLGMNTEAFF
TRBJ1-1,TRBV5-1,CASSVDRELNTEAFF
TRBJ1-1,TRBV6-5,CASSYNRQLNTEAFF
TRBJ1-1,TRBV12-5,CASGLVGQLYTEAFF
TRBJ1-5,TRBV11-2,CASSLDGRPYQPQHF
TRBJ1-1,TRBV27,CASSPLSGGLNTEAFF
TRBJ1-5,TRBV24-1,CATSERTGNQPQHF
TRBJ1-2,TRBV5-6,CASSARGHGYTF
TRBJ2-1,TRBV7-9,CASSHLPTQGNEQFF
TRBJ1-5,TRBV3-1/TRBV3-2,CASSQDFGSNQPQHF
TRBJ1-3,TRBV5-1,CASSLVAGNTIYF
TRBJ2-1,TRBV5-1,CASSHGTGGLSDEQFF
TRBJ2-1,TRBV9,CASSVGGLAGVNNEQFF
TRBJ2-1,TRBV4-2,CASSQDRTSGNNEQFF
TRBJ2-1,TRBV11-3,CASSSDSSMSSSQFF
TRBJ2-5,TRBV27,CASSLQGRGETQYF
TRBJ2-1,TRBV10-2,CASSLAGGGYNEQFF
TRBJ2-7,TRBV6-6,CASSISGASSYEQYF
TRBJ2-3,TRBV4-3,CASSQERAGERDTQYF
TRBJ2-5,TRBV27,CASSYSRGQETQYF
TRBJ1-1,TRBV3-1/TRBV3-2,CASSQGGLVWNTEAFF
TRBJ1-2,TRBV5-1,CASSLGGPHRGGYTF
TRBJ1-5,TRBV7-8,CASSSLTGGANQPQHF
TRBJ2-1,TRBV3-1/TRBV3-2,CASSQRGDGGAYEQFF
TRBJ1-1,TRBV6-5,CASSLVRGLTEAFF
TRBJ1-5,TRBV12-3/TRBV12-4,CASGGNQPQHF
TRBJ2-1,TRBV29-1,CSAGQGGVYNEQFF
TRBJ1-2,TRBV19,CASTYGNQGAYTF
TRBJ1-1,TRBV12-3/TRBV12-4,CASSAGYTEAFF
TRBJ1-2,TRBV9,CASSVGQGSYGYTF
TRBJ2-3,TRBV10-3,CAISERDLPPTDTQYF
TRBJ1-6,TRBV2,CASRAGTANSPLHF
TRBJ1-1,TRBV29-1,CSVAIQGRHTEAFF
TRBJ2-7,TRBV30,CAWSVLPAYEQYF
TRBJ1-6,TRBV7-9,CASSLELRSPLHF
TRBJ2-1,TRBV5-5,CASSQGNSGRFNEQFF
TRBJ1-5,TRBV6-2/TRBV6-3,CASSYSAGSNQPQHF
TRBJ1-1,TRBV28,CASSFRQENTEAFF
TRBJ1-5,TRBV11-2,CASSLGGGGQPQHF